One and the same sample provided the 24 T cell receptor beta chains below, sequenced in a study of vaccination and CD4 T cells after COVID-19. For these receptors, no antigen is known. Cultured CD4+ T cell DNA was sequenced using the Oncomine TCR Beta short-read assay. TCRdb reprocessed the PCR reads via MiXCR and lists one record per CDR3 protein. Found here are over 10,000 distinct CDR3 sequences, roughly three fifths of them singletons; the top ten hold around 13%. Indicated treatment: roughly 10-day PBMC culture with coronavirus spike peptide pools or control peptides (ViraFEST assay). Material for sequencing was CD4+ T cells from blood, cultured in vitro. The receptors come from a human donor who had recovered from COVID-19.

This clonotype was detected only a few times. This rearrangement joins TRBV7-2 to TRBJ1-1; unclear D gene. Germline V lookup: CDR1 SGHTA, CDR2 FQGNSA. V was pared by 1 base and J by 5 bases, with 5 bases between. The CDR3 runs to 12 residues. The CDR3 sequence: CASSLDQTEAFF. The CDR3, as DNA: TGTGCCAGCAGCTTAGACCAGACTGAAGCTTTCTTT.

DNA of the CDR3: TGTGCCAGCAGTGACTCTACCGGACAGGGGGACTATGGCTACACCTTC. Translated: CASSDSTGQGDYGYTF. The rearrangement joins TRBV6-1 to TRBJ1-2, with 10 bases matching TRBD1. V was clipped by 3 bases and J by 3 bases; unmatched bases: 7. Germline V gene lookup returns CDR1 MNHNS and CDR2 SASEGT. The CDR3 has 16 residues.

This chain links TRBV27 with TRBJ1-6; 10 bases fit TRBD1. The ends lost 7 bases at V and 6 bases at J; junction bases unmatched: 15. The length of the CDR3 is 18 residues. The germline V gene has CDR1 MNHEY and CDR2 SMNVEV (reference sequence). The DNA for the CDR3 is TGTGCCAGCACCTTCGCTAGGGCGGGACAGGGGAGTAATTCACCCCTCCACTTT. This translates into CASTFARAGQGSNSPLHF.

The chain uses TRBV7-9 and TRBJ1-1; D perhaps matches TRBD1 (6 bases). Trimming cost V 4 bases and J 1 base, with 13 bases left between them. Per the germline V gene, CDR1 is SEHNR and CDR2 is FQNEAQ (reference sequence). The CDR3 consists of 15 residues. The chain's CDR3 is CASSWSRDTNTEAFF. CDR3 DNA sequence: TGTGCCAGCAGCTGGTCCCGGGACACGAACACTGAAGCTTTCTTT.

The chain employs TRBV20-1 and TRBJ2-2; tentative D call: TRBD2 (6 bases). The CDR3 has 16 residues. V was pared by 2 bases and J by 1 base, with 14 bases between. Germline CDR1 DFQATT, CDR2 SNEGSKA (reference sequence). The CDR3 spells CSARLWRDQNTGELFF. The CDR3 coding sequence is TGCAGTGCTAGACTCTGGCGGGACCAGAACACCGGGGAGCTGTTTTTT.

This chain uses TRBV28 with TRBJ1-1; D is unresolved. This CDR3 has 12 amino acids. V lost 6 bases and J lost 7, with 12 bases in between. Germline V gene lookup returns CDR1 MDHEN and CDR2 SYDVKM. The CDR3 DNA follows: TGTGCCAGCAGGCCGGGCCTCTTTGAAGCTTTCTTT. Protein sequence: CASRPGLFEAFF.

The chain is built from TRBV20-1 and TRBJ2-2; 12 nucleotides line up with TRBD2. V lost 1 base and J lost 3; bases outside the gene matches: 9. Per the germline V gene, CDR1 is DFQATT and CDR2 is SNEGSKA (reference sequence). This CDR3 is 18 amino acids long. CDR3: CSARVPSGRASYTGELFF. Written as DNA, the CDR3 is TGCAGTGCTAGAGTGCCTAGCGGGAGGGCCTCGTACACCGGGGAGCTGTTTTTT.

This clonotype was observed a few times. The chain joins TRBV15 to TRBJ1-5; 7 positions match TRBD1. Germline-derived CDR1 and CDR2 are LNHNV and YYDKDF (reference sequence). The trim removed 2 bases at V and 7 bases at J, leaving 8 bases unmatched. This CDR3 is built from 15 residues. CDR3 in DNA: TGTGCCACCAGCAGAACCTCAGGGGGGTGGCAGCCCCAGCATTTT. Its translation is CATSRTSGGWQPQHF.

The chain employs TRBV7-3 and TRBJ1-5; D ambiguous. CDR3 length: 13 residues. Trimming shortened V by 0 bases and J by 4 bases, and 4 bases separated the two germline ends. From germline, CDR1 is SGHTA and CDR2 FQGTGA. The CDR3 loop reads CASSLTRNQPQHF. The CDR3 nucleotides read TGTGCCAGCAGCTTAACAAGGAATCAGCCCCAGCATTTT.

This clonotype has more than one count but fewer than ten. This chain joins TRBV11-2 and TRBJ1-1; no firm D call. Between the trimmed V and J ends, which lost 8 bases and 6 bases, there was a span of 4 bases. The CDR3 covers 9 residues. Germline values: CDR1 SGHAT, CDR2 FQNNGV. The CDR3 loop is CASRSEAFF. The CDR3 nucleotides are TGTGCCAGCCGCTCTGAAGCTTTCTTT.

J is TRBJ2-1 and V is TRBV27, with TRBD2 matching 11 bases. The CDR3 extends over 16 amino acids. Germline CDR1 reads MNHEY; CDR2 reads SMNVEV (reference sequence). After removal of 4 bases from V and 13 bases from J, the junction contained 15 bases not matched to a gene. CDR3 region: CASSYDRGLAGGEQFF. For the CDR3, the DNA is TGTGCCAGCAGTTATGATAGGGGGCTAGCGGGAGGCGAACAGTTCTTC.

The chain uses TRBV20-1 and TRBJ2-2; maybe TRBD1 (6 bases). This CDR3 comprises 15 residues. Per germline, CDR1 DFQATT and CDR2 SNEGSKA (reference sequence). Trimming shortened V by 4 bases and J by 0 bases, and 12 bases separated the two germline ends. The CDR3 DNA reads as TGCAGTGCTACCACCGGGACACCGAACACCGGGGAGCTGTTTTTT. As protein: CSATTGTPNTGELFF.

This clonotype was seen a few times. The DNA of the CDR3 is TGCAGTGCTAGAACCCCAGCGGGTCATTACAATGAGCAGTTCTTC. This sequence encodes CSARTPAGHYNEQFF. V gene TRBV20-1 combines with J gene TRBJ2-1; possibly TRBD2 for D (6 bases). V was cut by 2 bases and J by 4 bases, with 15 bases left in between. Per the germline V gene, CDR1 is DFQATT and CDR2 is SNEGSKA (reference sequence). This CDR3 contains 15 residues.

V gene TRBV20-1 combines with J gene TRBJ2-5; TRBD2 aligns across 9 bases. Germline assignment: CDR1 DFQATT and CDR2 SNEGSKA (reference sequence). There are 15 residues in the CDR3. After removal of 5 bases from V and 4 bases from J, the junction contained 11 bases not matched to a gene. CDR3 sequence (DNA): TGCAGTGCTTCCCGACTAGCGGTCTCTGGAGAGACCCAGTACTTC. This encodes CSASRLAVSGETQYF.

V usage is TRBV19 and J usage is TRBJ1-3; 9 bases are shared with TRBD1. With V trimmed by 6 bases and J by 1 base, 1 base remained unmatched. This CDR3 is built from 14 residues. Germline V gene lookup returns CDR1 LNHDA and CDR2 SQIVND (reference sequence). The DNA of the CDR3 is TGTGCCAGTAGGGACAGGGGTTCTGGAAACACCATATATTTT. Protein product: CASRDRGSGNTIYF.

The chain carries TRBV7-9 and TRBJ2-3; 14 positions match TRBD2. V was clipped by 8 bases and J by 2 bases; unmatched bases: 9. Germline V gives CDR1 SEHNR, CDR2 FQNEAQ (reference sequence). This CDR3 is built from 17 residues. The CDR3 DNA sequence: TGTGCCAGCCCCCTTGGGACTAGCGGGAGATCCACAGATACGCAGTATTTT. Its protein product is CASPLGTSGRSTDTQYF.

There are a few counts of this clonotype. This rearrangement joins TRBV20-1 to TRBJ2-4; the match to TRBD1 covers 12 bases. Looked up from germline, CDR1 is DFQATT and CDR2 is SNEGSKA (reference sequence). This CDR3 region has 12 residues. The DNA for the CDR3 is TGCAGAGCCGGGACAGGGGGCTACATTCAGTACTTC. Translation: CRAGTGGYIQYF.

The chain uses TRBV5-1 and TRBJ1-4; no clear D gene. CDR1 is SGHRS and CDR2 is YFSETQ in the germline V gene. Trimming left V 0 bases short and J 8 bases short, with 11 bases between. The CDR3 length is 14 residues. The DNA of the CDR3 is TGCGCCAGCAGCTTGGGCGCCGGTGGGGAAAAACTGTTTTTT. As protein: CASSLGAGGEKLFF.

This clonotype was seen more than once but under ten times. V is TRBV10-1 and J is TRBJ2-7, with 7 nucleotides matching TRBD1. CDR1 is WNHNN and CDR2 is SYGVQD in the germline V gene (reference sequence). The CDR3 consists of 13 residues. V lost 4 bases, J lost 6 bases, and 6 bases stayed unmatched. The CDR3 reads CASSGARGTEQYF. The CDR3, as DNA: TGCGCCAGCAGTGGGGCCAGGGGGACCGAGCAGTACTTC.

This clonotype was seen more than once but under ten times. The CDR3 DNA sequence: TGTGCCTGGCAAGGGACCCGATTCGGTTCACCCCTCCACTTT. This codes for CAWQGTRFGSPLHF. The V call is TRBV30, the J call TRBJ1-6, with TRBD1 as a possible D gene (5 bases). The length of the CDR3 is 14 residues. Germline values: CDR1 GTSNPN, CDR2 SVGIG (reference sequence). V was shortened by 5 bases and J by 9 bases, with 17 bases between the two germline ends.

The chain has TRBV20-1 and TRBJ1-1; 7 bases fit TRBD1. The germline V gene has CDR1 DFQATT and CDR2 SNEGSKA (reference sequence). V shed 5 bases and J 10 bases; nucleotides not matched to a gene: 7. The CDR3 runs 11 residues. CDR3 DNA sequence: TGCAGTGCTTCCGACAGGGCTGGAGCTTTCTTT. The encoded protein is CSASDRAGAFF.

The chain employs TRBV27 and TRBJ2-2; a weak D match, TRBD1 (5 bases). The length of the CDR3 is 14 residues. The V gene's germline CDR1 is MNHEY and CDR2 SMNVEV (reference sequence). V dropped 0 bases and J dropped 5 bases, with 7 bases sitting between them. The CDR3 DNA reads TGTGCCAGCAGTTTATCAAGGGGAACCGGGGAGCTGTTTTTT. Its protein product is CASSLSRGTGELFF.

The chain links TRBV30 to TRBJ2-7; 7 nucleotides line up with TRBD2. V gave up 0 bases and J gave up 7 bases; unmatched junction bases: 9. CDR3 length: 14 residues. In germline, CDR1 is GTSNPN, CDR2 SVGIG (reference sequence). CDR3 protein: CAWSVLREEGEQYF. As DNA, the CDR3 is TGTGCCTGGAGTGTACTTCGGGAGGAGGGTGAGCAGTACTTC.

This chain uses TRBV7-8 with TRBJ2-7; D remains ambiguous. Germline CDR1 is SGHVS and CDR2 is FQNEAQ. V lost 3 bases and J lost 1, with 10 bases in between. This CDR3 spans 14 amino acids. The CDR3 reads CASSFKTDSYEQYF. In DNA, the CDR3 is TGTGCCAGCAGCTTTAAAACAGATTCCTACGAGCAGTACTTC.